This is a list of T cell receptor beta chains from one sample in a study of T cells in Graves' hyperthyroidism and ophthalmopathy. From the multiplex PCR reads, TCRdb called clonotypes with MiXCR, one entry per CDR3 protein. The sample comprises about 400,000 distinct CDR3 sequences, about 16% of which are singletons, and approximately 32% rests with the top ten. The specimen sequenced was blood. Every receptor here comes from a young woman with Graves' hyperthyroidism. Both conserved end residues are part of each CDR3. A D gene is named only where the DNA matches it firmly. Some rows have no size entry. The others give once, few or many, or a class for an expanded clone.

size: few; V: TRBV20-1; J: TRBJ1-2; D: NA; DNA: TGCAGTGCTAGCAATCCGGGAGTTGGTTCTATCTATGGCTACACCTTC; CDR3: CSASNPGVGSIYGYTF
size: many; V: TRBV15; J: TRBJ1-5; D: NA; DNA: TGTGCCACCAGCAGGCAACTTGCGGGTAGTCAGCCCCAGCATTTT; CDR3: CATSRQLAGSQPQHF
size: few; V: TRBV4-2; J: TRBJ2-2; D: TRBD1; DNA: TGTGCCAGCAGCCAAGGGGACAGGAACACCGGGGAGCTGTTTTTT; CDR3: CASSQGDRNTGELFF
size: many; V: TRBV20-1; J: TRBJ2-3; D: TRBD2; DNA: TGCAGTGCTACGCCGGGACTAGCGGGAGGGCTAGATACGCAGTATTTT; CDR3: CSATPGLAGGLDTQYF
size: many; V: TRBV24-1; J: TRBJ2-3; D: TRBD1; DNA: TGTGCCACCAGTGATGTAGCCGAAAAACAGGGGCCCACAGATACGCAGTATTTT; CDR3: CATSDVAEKQGPTDTQYF
size: many; V: TRBV28; J: TRBJ2-1; D: NA; DNA: TGTGCCAGCAGGTCAGCGGGTGGATGGAATGAGCAGTTCTTC; CDR3: CASRSAGGWNEQFF
size: many; V: TRBV6-2/TRBV6-3; J: TRBJ2-7; D: TRBD1; DNA: TGTGCCAGCAGTTACCTAGGGACAGGGGAGATAACCTACGAGCAGTACTTC; CDR3: CASSYLGTGEITYEQYF
size: many; V: TRBV7-3; J: TRBJ2-2; D: TRBD1; DNA: TGTGCCAGCCGCCTCGGGACAGGGGTAACCGGGGAGCTGTTTTTT; CDR3: CASRLGTGVTGELFF
size: many; V: TRBV2; J: TRBJ2-1; D: TRBD2; DNA: TGTGCCAGCAGTGGGACTAGAGTTGATGAGCAGTTCTTC; CDR3: CASSGTRVDEQFF
size: few; V: TRBV27; J: TRBJ2-7; D: NA; DNA: TGTGCCAGCAGTCCGTCGGTCCCTGGGGGGATCTCCTACGAGCAGTACTTC; CDR3: CASSPSVPGGISYEQYF
size: NA; V: TRBV5-6; J: TRBJ2-7; D: NA; DNA: TGTGCCAGCAGCGAGCTTCAACCCCCCTACGAGCAGTACTTC; CDR3: CASSELQPPYEQYF
size: many; V: TRBV11-2; J: TRBJ2-5; D: NA; DNA: TGTGCCAGCAGCTTAGAGGGGGCGGGGGCAGGGTATCAAGAGACCCAGTACTTC; CDR3: CASSLEGAGAGYQETQYF
size: many; V: TRBV28; J: TRBJ2-6; D: TRBD1; DNA: TGTGCCAGCACCCCCGATAGCTGGACAGGACCCTCTGGGGCCAACGTCCTGACTTTC; CDR3: CASTPDSWTGPSGANVLTF
size: once; V: TRBV28; J: TRBJ2-7; D: NA; DNA: TGTGCCAGCAGCCGGGCAGGGAAGTTCTACGAGCAGTACTTC; CDR3: CASSRAGKFYEQYF
size: many; V: TRBV7-2; J: TRBJ2-7; D: TRBD2; DNA: TGTGCCACCACCCCACTAGCGGGGACCTACGAGCAGTACTTC; CDR3: CATTPLAGTYEQYF
size: NA; V: TRBV4-2; J: TRBJ2-7; D: TRBD1; DNA: TGTGCCAGCAGCCACGACCACGCACAGGGGCTTGAGCAGTACTTC; CDR3: CASSHDHAQGLEQYF
size: NA; V: TRBV10-1; J: TRBJ2-2; D: TRBD2; DNA: TGCGCCAGCAGCCGGGACTACAACACCGGGGAGCTGTTTTTT; CDR3: CASSRDYNTGELFF
size: many; V: TRBV7-9; J: TRBJ2-3; D: NA; DNA: TGTGCCAGCAGCTTATCCCGTGGCTCAGATACGCAGTATTTT; CDR3: CASSLSRGSDTQYF
size: NA; V: TRBV28; J: TRBJ2-3; D: NA; DNA: TGTGCCAGCAGTCAAAGCTATCGGACAGATACGCAGTATTTT; CDR3: CASSQSYRTDTQYF
size: NA; V: TRBV5-1; J: TRBJ2-5; D: TRBD2; DNA: TGCGCCACCGGACTGGGCGGGAGGGCCGAGGAGACCCAGTACTTC; CDR3: CATGLGGRAEETQYF
size: NA; V: TRBV6-2/TRBV6-3; J: TRBJ2-7; D: NA; DNA: TGTGCCAGCACCGTACATGGGTCCTACGAGCGGTACTTC; CDR3: CASTVHGSYERYF
size: few; V: TRBV28; J: TRBJ2-6; D: NA; DNA: TGTGCCAGCAGGGGGGCGACCTCTGGGGCCAACGTCCTGACTTTC; CDR3: CASRGATSGANVLTF
size: few; V: TRBV30; J: TRBJ2-2; D: TRBD2; DNA: TGTGCCTGGAGCCAAAAAAAAGGTGGCGGGAGTTCAACCGGGGAGCTGTTTTTT; CDR3: CAWSQKKGGGSSTGELFF
size: NA; V: TRBV5-1; J: TRBJ2-4; D: TRBD1; DNA: TGCGCCAGCAGCTTGGCCGCGACAGGGGGCTATCAATCGTACTTC; CDR3: CASSLAATGGYQSYF
size: many; V: TRBV28; J: TRBJ1-1; D: NA; DNA: TGTGCCAGCAGTCTACGGGGGATGAACACTGAAGCTTTCTTT; CDR3: CASSLRGMNTEAFF
size: many; V: TRBV18; J: TRBJ2-5; D: TRBD2; DNA: TGTGCCAGCTGGCCGGGACTAGACCAAGAGACCCAGTACTTC; CDR3: CASWPGLDQETQYF
size: many; V: TRBV20-1; J: TRBJ2-1; D: TRBD1; DNA: TGCAGTGCTAGAGGGATAACAGGGGCGGTGGGTGGATCCTACAATGAGCAGTTCTTC; CDR3: CSARGITGAVGGSYNEQFF
size: many; V: TRBV28; J: TRBJ2-7; D: NA; DNA: TGTGCCAGCACCCTAGGGGGGCAGGGTAGCGACGAGCAGTACTTC; CDR3: CASTLGGQGSDEQYF
size: NA; V: TRBV9; J: TRBJ2-4; D: NA; DNA: TGTGCCAGCAGCGTAGCGGGGAACCTAGCCAAAAACATTCAGTACTTC; CDR3: CASSVAGNLAKNIQYF
size: many; V: TRBV30; J: TRBJ2-2; D: NA; DNA: TGTGCCTGGGCCAATGGCGGAATGAACACCGGGGAGCTGTTTTTT; CDR3: CAWANGGMNTGELFF
size: few; V: TRBV3-1; J: TRBJ1-6; D: NA; DNA: TGTGCCAGCAGCCAAGGACAGAATTCACCCCTCCACTTT; CDR3: CASSQGQNSPLHF
size: few; V: TRBV2; J: TRBJ1-2; D: NA; DNA: TGTGCCAGCAGGGGAACGGGAGAGGGAGTGGGCTACACCTTC; CDR3: CASRGTGEGVGYTF
size: few; V: TRBV29-1; J: TRBJ2-7; D: TRBD2; DNA: TGCAGCGTTGAAGCTAGCGGGAGTTCCTACGAGCAGTACTTC; CDR3: CSVEASGSSYEQYF
size: NA; V: TRBV19; J: TRBJ1-1; D: NA; DNA: TGTGCCAGTAGTCCGACGGGGGCAAGGGGAGCTTTCTTT; CDR3: CASSPTGARGAFF
size: many; V: TRBV20-1; J: TRBJ2-3; D: TRBD2; DNA: TGCAGTGCTGGGGGAGGGGAGGGAGAAACTAGCACAGATACGCAGTATTTT; CDR3: CSAGGGEGETSTDTQYF
size: many; V: TRBV30; J: TRBJ2-7; D: TRBD2; DNA: TGTGCCTGGAGCGCCGGACTAGCGGAGTCCTACGAGCAGTACTTC; CDR3: CAWSAGLAESYEQYF
size: NA; V: TRBV5-5; J: TRBJ2-4; D: NA; DNA: TGTGCCAGCAGCTCCGAGAATGGGCTAGATTTTCGGGTAGCCAAAAACATTCAGTACTTC; CDR3: CASSSENGLDFRVAKNIQYF
size: many; V: TRBV20-1; J: TRBJ1-3; D: NA; DNA: TGCAGTGCCAAAAGGTCCGGCTCATTAGACACCATATATTTT; CDR3: CSAKRSGSLDTIYF
size: many; V: TRBV11-2; J: TRBJ2-5; D: TRBD1; DNA: TGTGCCAGCAGCCCAGGGGGCTTGGTCGGGGAGACCCAGTACTTC; CDR3: CASSPGGLVGETQYF